This TCR beta chain stems from a study of shared clonotypes between healthy human individuals. The table came from immunoSEQ multiplex PCR; TCRdb's copy has only in-frame clones and leaves some out. The sample shows around 650,000 clones, 95% to 97% of them seen only once. Terminally differentiated effector memory CD45RA+ cells were left out of the naive CD8 fraction, which was CD45RO-negative and positively selected for CCR7. All the donors were Caucasian adults who lived in Nashville, Tennessee. CDR1 SNHLY and CDR2 FYNNEI come from the germline V gene. This CDR3 has 14 residues. Trimming removed 7 bases from V and 4 bases from J, with 16 bases in between.

The specimen was naive CD8+ T cells sorted from blood. The sequence came from a woman in her twenties or thirties in good health. The chain is built from TRBV2 and TRBJ1-1; D is perhaps TRBD1 (6 bases). In nucleotides, the CDR3 is TGTGCCAGCATTTCGGGGGGGGCGGGCACTGAAGCTTTCTTT. It encodes CASISGGAGTEAFF.